Reported below is one T cell receptor beta chain. Antigen: not known. The data belong to a study of identifying expanded T cells in peripheral blood. Study conclusions and caveats: Technical replicates showed roughly 1.2 changed clones; approximately 2 weeks roughly 16; four weeks 19.

The method was immunoSEQ multiplex PCR; TCRdb's version includes in-frame clones alone and lacks a portion of them. Of approximately 58,000 clones in the sample, around nine tenths are singletons; the top ten hold around 3.5%. Germline assignment: CDR1 GTSNPN and CDR2 SVGIG (reference sequence). The CDR3 length is 14 residues. The V end lost 4 bases, the J end lost 4 bases, and 11 bases lay between the germline ends. This receptor was identified in a person between 18 and 70 years old in good health. V gene TRBV30 combines with J gene TRBJ1-6; D ambiguous. Material for sequencing was blood. Written as DNA, the CDR3 is TGTGCCTGGAAATCTGACGGTTATAATTCACCCCTCCACTTT. It encodes CAWKSDGYNSPLHF.